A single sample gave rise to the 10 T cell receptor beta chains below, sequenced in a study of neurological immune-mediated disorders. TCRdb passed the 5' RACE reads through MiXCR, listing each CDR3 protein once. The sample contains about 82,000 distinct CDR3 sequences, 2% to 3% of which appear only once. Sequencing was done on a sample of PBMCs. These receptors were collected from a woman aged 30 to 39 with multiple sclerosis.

The CDR3 DNA is TGTGCCAGCAAGAGGGAGCACAACTACGAGCAGTACTTC. Translated, it gives CASKREHNYEQYF. The rearrangement links TRBV3-1 to TRBJ2-7; D may be TRBD2 (5 bases). The CDR3 covers 13 residues. The germline V gene has CDR1 LGHDT and CDR2 YNNKEL (reference sequence). V was shortened by 7 bases and J by 3 bases, with 13 bases between the two germline ends.

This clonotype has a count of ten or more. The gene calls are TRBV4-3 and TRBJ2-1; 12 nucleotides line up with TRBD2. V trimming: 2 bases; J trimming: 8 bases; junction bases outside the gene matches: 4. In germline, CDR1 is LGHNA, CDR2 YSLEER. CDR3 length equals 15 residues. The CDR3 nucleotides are TGCGCCAGCAGCCAAATTCTAGCGGGAGGGTATGAGCAGTTCTTC. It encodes CASSQILAGGYEQFF.

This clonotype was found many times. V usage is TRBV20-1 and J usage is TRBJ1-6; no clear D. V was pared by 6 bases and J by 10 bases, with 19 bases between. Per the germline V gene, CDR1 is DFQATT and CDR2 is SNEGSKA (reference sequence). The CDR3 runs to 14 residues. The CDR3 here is CSAVDGGLPSPLHF. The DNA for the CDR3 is TGCAGTGCCGTGGACGGAGGCCTCCCCTCACCCCTCCACTTT.

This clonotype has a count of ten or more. The CDR3 DNA is TGTGCCAGCAGCGAACAGGGGGCGAGGCAAGAGACCCAGTACTTC. It translates to CASSEQGARQETQYF. This chain connects TRBV6-2 or TRBV6-3 to TRBJ2-5, with TRBD1 matching over 9 bases. Per germline, CDR1 MNHEY and CDR2 SVGEGT. Germline trimming cut 6 bases from V and 2 bases from J; bases unmatched to any gene: 7. The CDR3 is 15 amino acids.

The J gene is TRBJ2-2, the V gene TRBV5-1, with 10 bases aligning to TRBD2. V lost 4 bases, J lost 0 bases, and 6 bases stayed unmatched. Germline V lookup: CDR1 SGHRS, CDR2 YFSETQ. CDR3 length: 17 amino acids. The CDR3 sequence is CASSTGGTSANTGELFF. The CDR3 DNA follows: TGCGCCAGCAGCACGGGCGGGACTAGCGCGAACACCGGGGAGCTGTTTTTT.

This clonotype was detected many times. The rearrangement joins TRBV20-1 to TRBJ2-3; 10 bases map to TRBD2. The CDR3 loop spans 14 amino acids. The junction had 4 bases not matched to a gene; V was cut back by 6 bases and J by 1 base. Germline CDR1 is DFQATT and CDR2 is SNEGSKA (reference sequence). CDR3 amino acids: CSAPTSGGTDTQYF. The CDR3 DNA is TGCAGTGCGCCTACTAGCGGGGGCACAGATACGCAGTATTTT.

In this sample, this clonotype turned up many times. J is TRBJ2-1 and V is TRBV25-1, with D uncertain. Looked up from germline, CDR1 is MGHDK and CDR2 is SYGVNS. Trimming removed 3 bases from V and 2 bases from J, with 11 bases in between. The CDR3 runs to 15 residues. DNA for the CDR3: TGTGCCAGCAGTGAGAGCCTGCAGGCCTACAATGAGCAGTTCTTC. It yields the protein CASSESLQAYNEQFF.

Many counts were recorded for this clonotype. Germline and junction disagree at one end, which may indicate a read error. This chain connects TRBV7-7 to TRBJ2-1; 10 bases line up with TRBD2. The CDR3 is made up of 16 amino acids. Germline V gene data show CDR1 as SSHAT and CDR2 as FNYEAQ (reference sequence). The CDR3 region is CASSLTGTSVSNEQFF. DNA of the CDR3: TGTGCTAGCAGCCTAACCGGGACTAGCGTTTCGAATGAGCAGTTCTTC.

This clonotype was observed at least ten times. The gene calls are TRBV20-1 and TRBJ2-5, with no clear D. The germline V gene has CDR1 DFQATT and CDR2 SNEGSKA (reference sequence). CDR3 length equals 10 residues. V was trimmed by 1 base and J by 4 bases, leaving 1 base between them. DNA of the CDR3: TGCAGTGCTAGAGCAGAGACCCAGTACTTC. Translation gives CSARAETQYF.

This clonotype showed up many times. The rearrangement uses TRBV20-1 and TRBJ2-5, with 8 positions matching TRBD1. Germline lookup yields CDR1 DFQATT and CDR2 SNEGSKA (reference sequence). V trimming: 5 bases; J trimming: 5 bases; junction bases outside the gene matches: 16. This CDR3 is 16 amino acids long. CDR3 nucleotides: TGCAGTGCTTTTCTCGGAGGACAGGGCGCTTTGGAGACCCAGTACTTC. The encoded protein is CSAFLGGQGALETQYF.